This TCR beta chain was identified during a study of response to subunit inactivated influenza vaccine. One entry per CDR3 protein, called by TCRdb with MiXCR from the RT-PCR reads. The sample yields fewer than 550,000 distinct CDR3 sequences, 25% seen once. Germline CDR1 is SGHRS and CDR2 is YFSETQ. The CDR3 has 15 residues. Deletions cut 0 bases from V and 4 bases from J, with 13 bases between. The material was CD4+ T cells sorted from PBMCs, obtained 4 to 6 days after vaccination. The chain recombines TRBV5-1 with TRBJ1-2, with D possibly TRBD1 on 6 matching bases. The receptor comes from a man aged 50 to 59 who received an inactivated influenza vaccine. This CDR3 is CASSLAGGRSYGYTF. The CDR3 bases are TGCGCCAGCAGCTTGGCGGGGGGCAGAAGCTATGGCTACACCTTC.